The text below deals with one T cell receptor (beta chain). This CDR3 contains 16 residues. V shed 4 bases and J shed 3 bases, with 17 bases lying between them. Germline lookup yields CDR1 MGHRA and CDR2 YSYEKL. The data derive from a study of blood T cell repertoires in COVID-19. TCRdb keeps only in-frame clones here, not all; method: immunoSEQ multiplex PCR. Seen here are tens of thousands of clones, roughly 75% observed once, and the top ten hold roughly 35%. The V call is TRBV4-1, the J call TRBJ2-3; D is ambiguous. Sequencing was carried out using peripheral blood. The sequence came from an elderly man with active or convalescent COVID-19. CDR3 DNA: TGCGCCAGCAGCCGAGAGTCGCGCGTCCGTACAGATACGCAGTATTTT. Protein sequence: CASSRESRVRTDTQYF.